One and the same sample provided the 30 T cell receptor beta chains below, sequenced in a study of memory CD4+ T cells and cytomegalovirus serostatus. The sort gate was single viable CD3+CD4+CD8-CD45RO+ cells for memory CD4+ T cells. Some clones are missing from TCRdb's copy, which holds only in-frame ones; the method was immunoSEQ multiplex PCR. The sample consists of around 26,000 clones, approximately 72% of them appearing once. Sequencing used memory CD4+ T cells from blood. The receptors shown here come from an adult in good health and CMV-seronegative.

The gene calls are TRBV25-1 and TRBJ2-1; D gene unclear. Germline CDR1 and CDR2: MGHDK and SYGVNS. V was trimmed by 10 bases and J by 0 bases, leaving 13 bases between them. There are 14 residues in the CDR3. The chain's CDR3 is CATSDVSSYNEQFF. The DNA for the CDR3 is TGTGCCACCTCGGACGTTAGCTCCTACAATGAGCAGTTCTTC.

The V and J genes are TRBV5-1 and TRBJ1-4; 10 bases fit TRBD1. The germline V gene has CDR1 SGHRS and CDR2 YFSETQ. V shed 2 bases, J shed 6 bases, and the junction held 1 base outside the gene matches. This CDR3 is built from 14 residues. The CDR3 region has the DNA TGCGCCAGCAGCTTCGGGACAGGGGATGAAAAACTGTTTTTT. Its protein product is CASSFGTGDEKLFF.

The genes are TRBV7-5 and TRBJ2-1. TRBV7-5 is labeled a pseudogene. The CDR3 spans 16 residues. As DNA, the CDR3 is TGTGCCAGAAGCTTTCGACCCGAGAGCTCCTACAATGAGCAGTTCTTC. Protein sequence: CARSFRPESSYNEQFF.

The chain combines TRBV2 with TRBJ2-7; TRBD2 is a possible D gene (6 bases). This CDR3 has 12 residues. Per germline, CDR1 SNHLY and CDR2 FYNNEI. V was pared by 7 bases and J by 6 bases, with 13 bases between. The CDR3 DNA follows: TGTGCCAGCACCACCGGGGGTGGCGAGCAGTACTTC. Protein: CASTTGGGEQYF. Using reference TRBV2 and TRBJ2-7 for the parts outside the CDR3, the full variable domain is EPEVTQTPSHQVTQMGQEVILRCVPISNHLYFYWYRQILGQKVEFLVSFYNNEISEKSEIFDDQFSVERPDGSNFTLKIRSTKLEDSAMYFCASTTGGGEQYFGPGTRLTVT.

This clone was observed a few times. The chain carries TRBV6-4 and TRBJ2-2; 8 nucleotides line up with TRBD1. V was clipped by 9 bases and J by 5 bases; unmatched bases: 8. The length of the CDR3 is 14 residues. CDR1 and CDR2 (germline): MRHNA, SNTAGT. Written as DNA, the CDR3 is TGTGCCAGGGACAGGGATGATGAGACCGGGGAGCTGTTTTTT. Protein product: CARDRDDETGELFF.

CDR3 residues: CASSPKYPGLKGEKDEQFF. CDR3 nucleotide sequence: TGTGCCAGCAGCCCAAAATATCCCGGACTAAAGGGGGAAAAGGATGAGCAGTTCTTC. This chain connects TRBV7-9 to TRBJ2-1; D might be TRBD1 or TRBD2, each matching 6 bases. V was shortened by 5 bases and J by 8 bases, with 31 bases between the two germline ends. The germline V gene has CDR1 SEHNR and CDR2 FQNEAQ (reference sequence). The CDR3 sequence is 19 residues long.

CDR3 residues: CASSLIRGTVNSGANVLTF. CDR3 DNA: TGTGCCAGCAGCTTGATCCGAGGGACAGTAAACTCTGGGGCCAACGTCCTGACTTTC. The chain joins TRBV11-2 to TRBJ2-6; 7 nucleotides agree with TRBD1. CDR1 is SGHAT, CDR2 FQNNGV, per germline. The V segment lost 3 bases and the J segment 0 bases; nucleotides outside the gene matches: 11. The length of the CDR3 is 19 residues.

This rearrangement joins TRBV27 to TRBJ1-5, with D unresolved. CDR1 MNHEY and CDR2 SMNVEV come from the germline V gene (reference sequence). The CDR3 spans 13 residues. V gave up 1 base and J gave up 5 bases, with 6 bases separating them. CDR3 region: CASSLYSDQPQHF. CDR3 DNA: TGTGCCAGCAGTTTATATTCCGATCAGCCCCAGCATTTT.

This chain connects TRBV11-2 to TRBJ2-7, with D possibly TRBD1 on 6 matching bases. The CDR3 is 14 residues long. The germline CDR1 and CDR2 sequences are SGHAT and FQNNGV. V shed 1 base and J shed 4 bases, with 11 bases lying between them. The DNA of the CDR3 is TGTGCCAGCAGCTTAGTCCGCAGGGGTTACGAGCAGTACTTC. Translation: CASSLVRRGYEQYF.

This chain uses TRBV6-1 with TRBJ2-3, with D unclear. Germline CDR1 MNHNS, CDR2 SASEGT. This CDR3 is 20 amino acids long. Trimming shortened V by 2 bases and J by 0 bases, and 24 bases separated the two germline ends. In DNA form, the CDR3 reads TGTGCCAGCAGTGAATTCGGGTTCGACGTAGTGATCACTAGCACAGATACGCAGTATTTT. Translating gives CASSEFGFDVVITSTDTQYF.

V and J are TRBV10-2 and TRBJ2-3; TRBD2 aligns across 10 bases. The CDR3 has 17 residues. J gave up 2 bases and V 4 bases, and 9 bases lay outside the gene matches. The germline CDR1 and CDR2 sequences are WSHSY and SAAADI. CDR3 residues: CASSGISGGYNTDTQYF. CDR3 DNA sequence: TGCGCCAGCAGTGGGATTAGCGGGGGGTATAACACAGATACGCAGTATTTT.

This clone was seen a single time. The CDR3 loop is CASSPDRGFLGEKLFF. CDR3 nucleotide sequence: TGCGCCAGCAGCCCCGACAGGGGCTTTCTAGGTGAAAAACTGTTTTTT. The V and J genes are TRBV4-1 and TRBJ1-4; 8 bases match TRBD1. Germline lookup yields CDR1 MGHRA and CDR2 YSYEKL. Trimming at V came to 4 bases and at J to 7 bases, leaving 11 bases not matched to a gene. This CDR3 comprises 16 residues.

The J gene is TRBJ1-2, the V gene TRBV9, with TRBD1 identical over 8 bases. Germline assignment: CDR1 SGDLS and CDR2 YYNGEE. J was trimmed by 10 bases and V by 3 bases; bases with no gene match: 11. The CDR3 totals 14 residues. The DNA for the CDR3 is TGTGCCAGCAGCGCTCGGACAGGGTTGGTTGACTACACCTTC. Its protein product is CASSARTGLVDYTF. The full variable domain, in which reference TRBV9 and TRBJ1-2 provide the parts outside the CDR3, is DSGVTQTPKHLITATGQRVTLRCSPRSGDLSVYWYQQSLDQGLQFLIQYYNGEERAKGNILERFSAQQFPDLHSELNLSSLELGDSALYFCASSARTGLVDYTFGSGTRLTVV.

The V gene is TRBV7-8, the J gene TRBJ2-6; D gene unclear. Trimming took off 4 bases at V and 2 bases at J, with 3 bases between the two ends. The CDR3 runs to 13 residues. The germline V gene encodes CDR1 SGHVS and CDR2 FQNEAQ. The CDR3 DNA reads as TGTGCCAGCAGCTCGACTGGGGCCAACGTCCTGACTTTC. It yields the protein CASSSTGANVLTF.

The chain links TRBV9 to TRBJ2-5, with D tentatively TRBD1 (7 bases). Germline V lookup: CDR1 SGDLS, CDR2 YYNGEE. The CDR3 runs to 13 residues. V was clipped by 0 bases and J by 7 bases, with 10 bases between them. In DNA form, the CDR3 reads TGTGCCAGCAGCGTAGTCCAGGGGGGGACCCAGTACTTC. It codes for CASSVVQGGTQYF. The full variable domain, with the rest looked up from reference TRBV9 and TRBJ2-5, is DSGVTQTPKHLITATGQRVTLRCSPRSGDLSVYWYQQSLDQGLQFLIQYYNGEERAKGNILERFSAQQFPDLHSELNLSSLELGDSALYFCASSVVQGGTQYFGPGTRLLVL.

V gene TRBV10-3 combines with J gene TRBJ2-1; possibly TRBD1 or TRBD2 for D (7 bases each). Germline-derived CDR1 and CDR2 are ENHRY and SYGVKD. This CDR3 comprises 14 residues. V was clipped by 11 bases and J by 4 bases, with 18 bases between them. For the CDR3, the DNA is TGTGCCGCGGGGGTTGGGACAGAGTACAATGAGCAGTTCTTC. It translates to CAAGVGTEYNEQFF.

The chain is built from TRBV9 and TRBJ2-7, with a tentative D call TRBD1 (5 bases). The length of the CDR3 is 15 residues. Germline lookup yields CDR1 SGDLS and CDR2 YYNGEE. Trimming left V 0 bases short and J 5 bases short, with 15 bases between. The CDR3 DNA reads TGTGCCAGCAGCGTAGGACCGTCCTTACAGGACGAGCAGTACTTC. It encodes CASSVGPSLQDEQYF.

The chain couples TRBV28 to TRBJ2-2; perhaps D is TRBD1 or TRBD2 (5 bases each). The V gene's germline CDR1 is MDHEN and CDR2 SYDVKM. The CDR3 runs to 14 residues. The germline V and J ends were trimmed by 10 bases and 5 bases, with 17 bases remaining between them. The CDR3 region has the DNA TGTGCCATAGGCGGTAGGGGAGAAACCGGGGAGCTGTTTTTT. This translates into CAIGGRGETGELFF.

The V and J genes are TRBV18 and TRBJ2-5; D is unresolved. V lost 7 bases and J lost 0, with 3 bases in between. This CDR3 comprises 11 residues. The germline V gene has CDR1 KGHSH and CDR2 LQKENI. The CDR3 loop reads CASLYQETQYF. In DNA, the CDR3 is TGTGCCAGCTTATACCAAGAGACCCAGTACTTC.

The chain joins TRBV5-4 to TRBJ2-3; D may correspond to TRBD1 or TRBD2 (6 bases each). The CDR3 is made up of 16 amino acids. Germline V CDR1 and CDR2: SGHNT, YYREEE (reference sequence). V was pared by 2 bases and J by 4 bases, with 17 bases between. The CDR3 bases are TGTGCCAGCAGCTTTTCTCCGGGGGCTAACCCAGATACGCAGTATTTT. Encoded protein: CASSFSPGANPDTQYF.

The chain combines TRBV10-1 with TRBJ2-2, with 9 bases matching TRBD1. J was trimmed by 6 bases and V by 6 bases; bases with no gene match: 5. Germline loops: CDR1 WNHNN, CDR2 SYGVQD (reference sequence). The CDR3 is 14 residues long. In DNA, the CDR3 is TGCGCCAGCAGCGGGACAGGGATGGCCGGGGAGCTGTTTTTT. This gives the protein CASSGTGMAGELFF.

The rearrangement uses TRBV6-1 and TRBJ1-2; D remains unclear. CDR3 length: 11 residues. Between the trimmed V and J ends, which lost 6 bases and 8 bases, there was a span of 10 bases. Germline loops: CDR1 MNHNS, CDR2 SASEGT. CDR3 in DNA: TGTGCCAGCAGGAGGTGGGAGGGCTACACCTTC. It specifies CASRRWEGYTF.

This clone occurred once. The chain employs TRBV6-1 and TRBJ2-5; D is perhaps TRBD2 (5 bases). V lost 2 bases and J 5 bases, leaving 9 bases between the germline ends. Germline CDR1 and CDR2: MNHNS and SASEGT. This CDR3 contains 13 residues. As DNA, the CDR3 is TGTGCCAGCAGTGAAAGCGGTGGGGAGACCCAGTACTTC. This codes for CASSESGGETQYF.

The chain employs TRBV7-2 and TRBJ2-1, with 10 bases lining up with TRBD1. CDR3 length: 15 residues. CDR1 SGHTA and CDR2 FQGNSA come from the germline V gene. The V segment lost 5 bases and the J segment 8 bases; nucleotides outside the gene matches: 9. The CDR3 DNA reads as TGTGCCAGCAGCCGAAGGGACAGGGGAACCGATGAGCAGTTCTTC. It specifies CASSRRDRGTDEQFF.

The chain carries TRBV7-9 and TRBJ1-3; the D is unclear. Per the germline V gene, CDR1 is SEHNR and CDR2 is FQNEAQ (reference sequence). Trimming cost V 1 base and J 2 bases, with 12 bases left between them. The CDR3 spans 16 residues. CDR3 in amino acids: CASSLGETSTGNTIYF. The CDR3, as DNA: TGTGCCAGCAGCTTAGGCGAGACGTCAACTGGAAACACCATATATTTT.

The chain carries TRBV28 and TRBJ1-1, with D uncertain. The CDR3 is 15 amino acids. V shed 5 bases and J shed 4 bases, with 17 bases lying between them. The V gene's germline CDR1 is MDHEN and CDR2 SYDVKM. CDR3 coding DNA: TGTGCCAGCAGTCCTCTCTTACCAAGGAGCACTGAAGCTTTCTTT. Its translation is CASSPLLPRSTEAFF.

The gene calls are TRBV7-2 and TRBJ2-1, with D tentatively TRBD2 (6 bases). The CDR3 extends over 15 amino acids. The germline CDR1 and CDR2 sequences are SGHTA and FQGNSA. The V and J ends lost 1 base and 6 bases respectively, with 13 bases between them. The CDR3 DNA is TGTGCCAGCAGCTTAGACCCTTTAGCGGCCAATGAGCAGTTCTTC. Translation: CASSLDPLAANEQFF.

This clone was counted only a few times. This chain connects TRBV29-1 to TRBJ2-3; D remains ambiguous. V shed 3 bases and J shed 3 bases, with 16 bases lying between them. This CDR3 has 15 residues. Per the germline V gene, CDR1 is SQVTM and CDR2 is ANQGSEA. This CDR3 reads CSVEVVGIGTDTQYF. Written as DNA, the CDR3 is TGCAGCGTTGAGGTGGTTGGGATTGGTACAGATACGCAGTATTTT.

This clone appeared a few times. The gene calls are TRBV30 and TRBJ1-5; D may be TRBD1 (6 bases). This CDR3 comprises 13 residues. Germline V gene data show CDR1 as GTSNPN and CDR2 as SVGIG (reference sequence). V was shortened by 0 bases and J by 8 bases, with 11 bases between the two germline ends. The CDR3 DNA is TGTGCCTGGAGTGTACAACAGGGAAAGCCCCAGCATTTT. Protein sequence: CAWSVQQGKPQHF.

This chain uses TRBV23-1 with TRBJ2-3, with D perhaps TRBD1 (5 bases). TRBV23-1 is an ORF, and what it does is uncertain. V lost 2 bases and J 4 bases, leaving 7 bases between the germline ends. The CDR3 extends over 13 amino acids. Here the CDR3 DNA reads TGCGCCAGCAGTCAACAGGGCCCAGATACGCAGTATTTT. It translates to CASSQQGPDTQYF.